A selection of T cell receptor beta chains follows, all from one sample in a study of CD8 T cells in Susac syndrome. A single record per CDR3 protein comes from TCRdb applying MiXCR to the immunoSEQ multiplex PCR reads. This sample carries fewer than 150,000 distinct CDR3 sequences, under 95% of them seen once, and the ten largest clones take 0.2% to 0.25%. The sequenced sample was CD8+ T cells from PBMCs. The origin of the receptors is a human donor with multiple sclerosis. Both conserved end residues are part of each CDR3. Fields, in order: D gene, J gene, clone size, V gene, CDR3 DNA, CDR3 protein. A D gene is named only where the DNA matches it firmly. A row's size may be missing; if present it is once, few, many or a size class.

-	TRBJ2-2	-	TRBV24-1	TGTGCCACCAGTGATTCTCGCGACACCGGGGAGCTGTTTTTT	CATSDSRDTGELFF
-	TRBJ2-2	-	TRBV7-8	TGTGCCAGCAGCGTGGGACACTTAAACACCGGGGAGCTGTTTTTT	CASSVGHLNTGELFF
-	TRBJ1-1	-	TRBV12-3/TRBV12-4	TGTGCCAGCAGCATTACAGGACAGCTTCTTAACACTGAAGCTTTCTTT	CASSITGQLLNTEAFF
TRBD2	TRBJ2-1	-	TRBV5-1	TGCGCCAGCAGCTTAGCGGGAGACGGGTTGATTGAGCAGTTCTTC	CASSLAGDGLIEQFF
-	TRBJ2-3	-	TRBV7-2	TGTGCCAGCAGCCCTATATCGGGTGCCGCAGATACGCAGTATTTT	CASSPISGAADTQYF
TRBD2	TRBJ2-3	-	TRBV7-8	TGTGCCAGCAGCTTAGAGTCAGCGGGATCCTACCTAAGCACAGATACGCAGTATTTT	CASSLESAGSYLSTDTQYF
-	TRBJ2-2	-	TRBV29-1	TGCAGCGCCACGATAGGGAATACCGGGGAGCTGTTTTTT	CSATIGNTGELFF
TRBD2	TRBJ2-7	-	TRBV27	TGTGCCAGCAGTTGGGGCTCGGGTAGCGGGACCTACGAGCAGTACTTC	CASSWGSGSGTYEQYF
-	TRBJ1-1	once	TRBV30	TGTGCCTGGAGTGTACTCAACTCGGGGGCTGAAGCTTTCTTT	CAWSVLNSGAEAFF
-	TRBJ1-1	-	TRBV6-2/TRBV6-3	TGTGCCAGCAGTTTGGGACGCGTAGTTGAAGCTTTCTTT	CASSLGRVVEAFF
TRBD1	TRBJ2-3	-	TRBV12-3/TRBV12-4	TGTGCCAGCAGTTTTTCCCCGGACAGGGTTTTT	CASSFSPDRVF
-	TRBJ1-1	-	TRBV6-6	TGTGCCAGCAGTTACTCCAGGGGCCACACTGAAGCTTTCTTT	CASSYSRGHTEAFF
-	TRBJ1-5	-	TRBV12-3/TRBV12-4	TGTGCCAGCAGTTTTCTAGGGACTGACCAGCCCCAGCATTTT	CASSFLGTDQPQHF
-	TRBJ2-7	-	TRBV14	TGTGCCAGCAGCCAAGGAGGAGCCCACGAGCAGTACTTC	CASSQGGAHEQYF
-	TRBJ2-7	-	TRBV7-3	TGTGCCAGCAGCCTCTGGGGAGGGGGCCAATACGAGCAGTACTTC	CASSLWGGGQYEQYF
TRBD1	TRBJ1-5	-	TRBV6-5	TGTGCCAGCAGTACAGGGGGGAGTCAGCCCCAGCATTTT	CASSTGGSQPQHF
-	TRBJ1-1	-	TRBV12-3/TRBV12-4	TGTGCCAGCAGGGCAACTTGGACCTTGAACACTGAAGCTTTCTTT	CASRATWTLNTEAFF
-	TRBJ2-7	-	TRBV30	TGTGCCTGGAGTGTGATGGGGAACGAGCAGTACTTC	CAWSVMGNEQYF
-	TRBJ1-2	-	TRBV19	TGTGCCAGTAGTATTGGCCATCCAAGAGGTGGCTACACCTTC	CASSIGHPRGGYTF
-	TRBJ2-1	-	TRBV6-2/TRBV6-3	TGTGCCAGCAGTTACCCAGGACCCTCCTACAATGAGCAGTTCTTC	CASSYPGPSYNEQFF
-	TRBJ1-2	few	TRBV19	TGTGCCAGTAGTATTGAGGAGGGGAAAATCTATGGCTACACCTTC	CASSIEEGKIYGYTF
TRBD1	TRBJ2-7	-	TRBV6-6	TGTGCCAGCAGGATACCGGGACAGAGCTACGAGCAGTACTTC	CASRIPGQSYEQYF
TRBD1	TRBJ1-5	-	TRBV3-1	TGTGCCAGCAGCGCACAGGGGAGATGGGATCAGCCCCAGCATTTT	CASSAQGRWDQPQHF
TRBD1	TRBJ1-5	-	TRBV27	TGTGCCAGCAGTCCCGTGGCCCCCGGGACAGGGGGCACTCAGCCCCAGCATTTT	CASSPVAPGTGGTQPQHF
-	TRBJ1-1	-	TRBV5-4	TGTGCCAGCAGCTTTGGGGGAAATGAAGCTTTCTTT	CASSFGGNEAFF
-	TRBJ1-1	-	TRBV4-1	TGCGCCAGCAGTGGCGAGGGCCTGAACACTGAAGCTTTCTTT	CASSGEGLNTEAFF
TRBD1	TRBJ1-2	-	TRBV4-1	TGCGCCACCAGTCGGGACAGAACTAACTATGGCTACACCTTC	CATSRDRTNYGYTF
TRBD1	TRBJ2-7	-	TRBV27	TGTGCCAGCAGTAAGACAGGGCAAAGGGGAAACTACGAGCAGTACTTC	CASSKTGQRGNYEQYF
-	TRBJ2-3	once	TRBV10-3	TGTGCCATCAGTGAGTCACGGGGGCACCGCACAGATACGCAGTATTTT	CAISESRGHRTDTQYF
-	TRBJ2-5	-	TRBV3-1	TGTGCCAGCAGCCAAGAATTGGAGTTAGGAGAGACCCAGTACTTC	CASSQELELGETQYF